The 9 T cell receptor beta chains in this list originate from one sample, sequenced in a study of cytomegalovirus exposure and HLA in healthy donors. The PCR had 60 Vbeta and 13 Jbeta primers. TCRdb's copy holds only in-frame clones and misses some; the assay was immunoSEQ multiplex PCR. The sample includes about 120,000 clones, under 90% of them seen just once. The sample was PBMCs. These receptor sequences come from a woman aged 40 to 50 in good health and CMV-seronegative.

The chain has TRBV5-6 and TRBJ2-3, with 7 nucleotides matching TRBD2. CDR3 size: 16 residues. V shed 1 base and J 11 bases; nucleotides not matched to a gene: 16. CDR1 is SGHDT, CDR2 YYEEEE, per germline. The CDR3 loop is CASSLSLAEPIYGQYF. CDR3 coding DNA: TGTGCCAGCAGCTTGTCCCTAGCGGAACCGATATACGGGCAGTATTTT. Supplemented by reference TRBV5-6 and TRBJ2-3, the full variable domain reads DAGVTQSPTHLIKTRGQQVTLRCSPKSGHDTVSWYQQALGQGPQFIFQYYEEEERQRGNFPDRFSGHQFPNYSSELNVNALLLGDSALYLCASSLSLAEPIYGQYFGPGTRLTVL.

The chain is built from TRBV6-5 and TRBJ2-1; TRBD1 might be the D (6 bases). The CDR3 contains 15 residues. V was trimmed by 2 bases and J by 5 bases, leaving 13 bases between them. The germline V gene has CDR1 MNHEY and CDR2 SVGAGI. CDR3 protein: CASSYGLGQNNEQFF. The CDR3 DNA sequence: TGTGCCAGCAGTTACGGGCTGGGACAAAACAATGAGCAGTTCTTC.

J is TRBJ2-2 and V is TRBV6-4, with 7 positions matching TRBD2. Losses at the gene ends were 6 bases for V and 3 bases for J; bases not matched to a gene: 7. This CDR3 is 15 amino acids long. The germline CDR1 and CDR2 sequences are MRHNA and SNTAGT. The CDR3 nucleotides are TGTGCCAGCAGCCGCGGGAGAGACGACACCGGGGAGCTGTTTTTT. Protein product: CASSRGRDDTGELFF.

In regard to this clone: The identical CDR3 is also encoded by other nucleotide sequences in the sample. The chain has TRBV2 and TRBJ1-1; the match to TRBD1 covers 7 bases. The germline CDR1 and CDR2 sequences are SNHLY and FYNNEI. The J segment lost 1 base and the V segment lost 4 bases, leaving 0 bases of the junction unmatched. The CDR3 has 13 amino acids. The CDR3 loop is CASSGQGNTEAFF. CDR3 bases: TGTGCCAGCAGTGGACAGGGGAACACTGAAGCTTTCTTT.

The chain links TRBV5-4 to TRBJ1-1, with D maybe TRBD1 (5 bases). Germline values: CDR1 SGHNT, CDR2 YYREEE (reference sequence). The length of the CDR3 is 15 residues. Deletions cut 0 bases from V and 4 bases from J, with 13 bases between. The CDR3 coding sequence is TGTGCCAGCAGCTTGGTCGGTGGGAGGGGCACTGAAGCTTTCTTT. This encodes CASSLVGGRGTEAFF.

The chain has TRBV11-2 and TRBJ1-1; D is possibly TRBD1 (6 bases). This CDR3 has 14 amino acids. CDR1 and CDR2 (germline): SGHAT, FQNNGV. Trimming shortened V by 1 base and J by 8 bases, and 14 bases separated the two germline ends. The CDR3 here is CASSLVQGHSEAFF. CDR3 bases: TGTGCCAGCAGCTTAGTTCAGGGACATTCGGAAGCTTTCTTT.

The CDR3 loop reads CASRAGLAAGEQYF. In nucleotides, the CDR3 is TGTGCCAGCAGAGCTGGACTAGCGGCGGGCGAGCAGTACTTC. The rearrangement links TRBV6-5 to TRBJ2-7; 10 nucleotides line up with TRBD2. Germline assignment: CDR1 MNHEY and CDR2 SVGAGI. This CDR3 spans 14 amino acids. V lost 6 bases and J lost 6; bases outside the gene matches: 8.

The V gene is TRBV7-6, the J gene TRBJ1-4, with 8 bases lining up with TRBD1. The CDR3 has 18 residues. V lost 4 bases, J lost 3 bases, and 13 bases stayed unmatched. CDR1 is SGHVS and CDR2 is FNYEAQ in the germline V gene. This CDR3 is CASSSLVPGGIANEKLFF. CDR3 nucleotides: TGTGCCAGCAGCTCATTGGTGCCAGGGGGCATCGCTAATGAAAAACTGTTTTTT. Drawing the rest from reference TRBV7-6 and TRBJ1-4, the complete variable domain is GAGVSQSPRYKVTKRGQDVALRCDPISGHVSLYWYRQALGQGPEFLTYFNYEAQQDKSGLPNDRFSAERPEGSISTLTIQRTEQRDSAMYRCASSSLVPGGIANEKLFFGSGTQLSVL.

Here the CDR3 reads CASSSTSGSEVTQYF. CDR3 bases: TGTGCCAGCAGTTCCACTAGCGGGAGCGAGGTGACCCAGTACTTC. V gene TRBV28 combines with J gene TRBJ2-5, with TRBD2 matching 11 bases. The J segment lost 7 bases and the V segment lost 4 bases, leaving 8 bases of the junction unmatched. The CDR3 contains 15 residues. Germline loops: CDR1 MDHEN, CDR2 SYDVKM.